The clone carrying this T cell receptor beta chain has more than one count but fewer than ten. Its antigen is still unknown. The V gene's germline CDR1 is DFQATT and CDR2 SNEGSKA (reference sequence). V shed 1 base and J shed 6 bases, with 13 bases lying between them. CDR3 size: 13 residues. The data were taken from a study of CD8 T cells in ankylosing spondylitis. Overall study results and limits: A CD8+ phenotype characterized the disease-linked clones, which were relatively rare in peripheral blood. Researchers reportedly found disease-linked clones significantly enriched in matched ankylosing spondylitis synovial fluid.

Libraries of TCR beta came from quantitative 5'-RACE with molecular barcodes. MiXCR was run by TCRdb on the 5' RACE reads, yielding one entry per CDR3 protein. The sample contains about 160,000 distinct CDR3 sequences, 9.8% of which appear only once. The sequencing input was blood, either unsorted or a sorted T cell fraction (not recorded which). The J gene is TRBJ2-7, the V gene TRBV20-1; D is perhaps TRBD2 (6 bases). This clonotype was obtained from a female donor with ankylosing spondylitis or in good health (not recorded which). The CDR3 DNA follows: TGCAGTGCTAGAGGTCCGGGAGAGATCGAGCAGTACTTC. It codes for CSARGPGEIEQYF.